The 27 T cell receptor beta chains below come from one sample, sequenced in a study of blood T cell repertoires in COVID-19. Data came from immunoSEQ multiplex PCR; TCRdb stores just in-frame clones and leaves some out. The sample gives 300,000 to 400,000 clones, approximately 87% of which show up once; approximately 1% is in the top ten. Sequenced sample: PBMCs or T cells enriched from blood (not recorded which). These receptors originate from a woman aged 30 to 39 with acute COVID-19.

This chain uses TRBV5-5 with TRBJ2-5; a possible D gene is TRBD1 (5 bases). From germline, CDR1 is SGHKS and CDR2 YYEKEE (reference sequence). This CDR3 is 17 amino acids long. Trimming removed 0 bases from V and 2 bases from J, with 17 bases in between. CDR3 amino acids: CASSLAGFRVEQETQYF. CDR3 bases: TGTGCCAGCAGCTTGGCTGGGTTCAGGGTGGAACAAGAGACCCAGTACTTC.

V usage is TRBV3-1 (or the pseudogene TRBV3-2) and J usage is TRBJ2-1; unclear D gene. The CDR3 is made up of 12 amino acids. Germline CDR1 LGHDT, CDR2 YNNKEL (reference sequence). V dropped 4 bases and J dropped 8 bases, with 9 bases sitting between them. Written as DNA, the CDR3 is TGTGCCAGCAGCCGCTCCTATGATGAGCAGTTCTTC. Translated: CASSRSYDEQFF.

The chain has TRBV19 and TRBJ1-2, with D perhaps TRBD1 (6 bases). Germline V lookup: CDR1 LNHDA, CDR2 SQIVND (reference sequence). The CDR3 runs 17 residues. Between the trimmed V and J ends, which lost 6 bases and 3 bases, there was a span of 23 bases. CDR3 sequence: CASRQGHSQPPDYGYTF. DNA of the CDR3: TGTGCCAGTAGACAGGGACATTCGCAGCCCCCGGACTATGGCTACACCTTC.

This chain uses TRBV7-2 with TRBJ2-3, with 14 bases matching TRBD2. Losses at the gene ends were 4 bases for V and 0 bases for J; bases not matched to a gene: 6. The CDR3 loop spans 18 amino acids. Germline V gene data show CDR1 as SGHTA and CDR2 as FQGNSA. The CDR3 sequence is CASSSGLAGARSTDTQYF. CDR3 coding DNA: TGTGCCAGCAGCTCGGGACTAGCGGGGGCCCGAAGCACAGATACGCAGTATTTT.

The chain recombines TRBV25-1 with TRBJ2-7, with 9 bases that match TRBD1. CDR1 is MGHDK and CDR2 is SYGVNS in the germline V gene. The CDR3 loop spans 15 amino acids. The ends lost 3 bases at V and 5 bases at J; junction bases unmatched: 8. DNA of the CDR3: TGTGCCAGCAGTGAGTCCACAGGGGGCGGCGACGAGCAGTACTTC. It is translated as CASSESTGGGDEQYF.

This clone was detected only once. The chain combines TRBV5-1 with TRBJ2-5, with a possible D match to TRBD1 (5 bases). CDR3 length: 16 amino acids. Germline V gene data show CDR1 as SGHRS and CDR2 as YFSETQ. Trimming left V 1 base short and J 6 bases short, with 19 bases between. Here the CDR3 reads CASSLSQGAAWKTQYF. The CDR3, as DNA: TGCGCCAGCAGCTTGTCCCAGGGTGCAGCGTGGAAGACCCAGTACTTC.

The chain uses TRBV7-9 and TRBJ2-2, with 8 bases aligning to TRBD2. Germline lookup yields CDR1 SEHNR and CDR2 FQNEAQ (reference sequence). The V gene end was trimmed by 3 bases and the J gene end by 7 bases; junction bases not matched to a gene: 4. The CDR3 is 14 residues long. CDR3 region: CASSLTSVGGELFF. The CDR3 DNA follows: TGTGCCAGCAGCTTGACTAGCGTCGGCGGGGAGCTGTTTTTT.

The V and J genes are TRBV7-2 and TRBJ2-7; D might be TRBD2 (7 bases). In germline, CDR1 is SGHTA, CDR2 FQGNSA. This CDR3 spans 15 amino acids. V gave up 3 bases and J gave up 3 bases, with 15 bases separating them. CDR3 bases: TGTGCCAGCAGCTTGGGGGGGCAGGGTGTCTACGAGCAGTACTTC. This encodes CASSLGGQGVYEQYF. Variable domain in full (rest from reference TRBV7-2 and TRBJ2-7): GAGVSQSPSNKVTEKGKDVELRCDPISGHTALYWYRQSLGQGLEFLIYFQGNSAPDKSGLPSDRFSAERTGGSVSTLTIQRTQQEDSAVYLCASSLGGQGVYEQYFGPGTRLTVT.

V usage is TRBV2 and J usage is TRBJ1-1, with TRBD1 matching 7 bases. Looked up from germline, CDR1 is SNHLY and CDR2 is FYNNEI. The junction had 8 bases not matched to a gene; V was cut back by 9 bases and J by 1 base. The CDR3 runs 14 residues. The CDR3 protein is CARPPHRGNTEAFF. For the CDR3, the DNA is TGTGCCAGACCACCTCACAGGGGGAACACTGAAGCTTTCTTT.

V and J are TRBV14 and TRBJ2-6; D is undetermined. Germline V lookup: CDR1 SGHDN, CDR2 FVKESK. This CDR3 spans 15 amino acids. V was trimmed by 2 bases and J by 0 bases, leaving 5 bases between them. The CDR3, as DNA: TGTGCCAGCAGCCAACAGCGCTCTGGGGCCAACGTCCTGACTTTC. Protein sequence: CASSQQRSGANVLTF.

The chain links TRBV5-1 to TRBJ1-4; no firm D call. V lost 2 bases to trimming and J lost 7 bases, with 12 bases between them. There are 14 residues in the CDR3. CDR1 and CDR2 (germline): SGHRS, YFSETQ. The CDR3 loop is CASSFSGIGEKLFF. CDR3 in DNA: TGCGCCAGCAGCTTTTCGGGGATCGGTGAAAAACTGTTTTTT.

The rearrangement uses TRBV5-1 and TRBJ2-5; D not resolved. V was trimmed by 0 bases and J by 2 bases, leaving 5 bases between them. The CDR3 consists of 13 residues. Germline-derived CDR1 and CDR2 are SGHRS and YFSETQ. The CDR3 sequence: CASSLDAQETQYF. As DNA, the CDR3 is TGCGCCAGCAGCTTGGACGCGCAAGAGACCCAGTACTTC. The full variable domain, with the rest looked up from reference TRBV5-1 and TRBJ2-5, is KAGVTQTPRYLIKTRGQQVTLSCSPISGHRSVSWYQQTPGQGLQFLFEYFSETQRNKGNFPGRFSGRQFSNSRSEMNVSTLELGDSALYLCASSLDAQETQYFGPGTRLLVL.

This clone has a handful of counts. This chain joins TRBV20-1 and TRBJ1-1; D ambiguous. The CDR3 consists of 11 residues. In germline, CDR1 is DFQATT, CDR2 SNEGSKA (reference sequence). V gave up 3 bases and J gave up 11 bases, with 13 bases separating them. Here the CDR3 reads CSARGGTGAFF. DNA for the CDR3: TGCAGTGCTAGGGGAGGAACGGGTGCTTTCTTT.

This clone appeared once. As DNA, the CDR3 is TGCGCCAGCAGCCAAGAAACTAGCGGGGTGCGCACCGGGGAGCTGTTTTTT. Protein product: CASSQETSGVRTGELFF. V usage is TRBV4-3 and J usage is TRBJ2-2; TRBD2 agrees at 10 bases. The trim removed 0 bases at V and 4 bases at J, leaving 5 bases unmatched. The CDR3 extends over 17 amino acids. In germline, CDR1 is LGHNA, CDR2 YSLEER.

V and J are TRBV27 and TRBJ1-2; 7 bases are shared with TRBD1. Germline V CDR1 and CDR2: MNHEY, SMNVEV (reference sequence). This CDR3 comprises 18 residues. The J segment lost 4 bases and the V segment lost 2 bases, leaving 16 bases of the junction unmatched. The DNA of the CDR3 is TGTGCCAGCAGTTTAGGGGGGACAGCACCACCCAAGGGCTATGGCTACACCTTC. It specifies CASSLGGTAPPKGYGYTF.

This clone appeared once. This rearrangement joins TRBV27 to TRBJ1-6, with D perhaps matching TRBD1 (6 bases). CDR3 length: 16 residues. Trimming cost V 1 base and J 9 bases, with 16 bases left between them. Germline V gene lookup returns CDR1 MNHEY and CDR2 SMNVEV (reference sequence). As DNA, the CDR3 is TGTGCCAGCAGTTTATATCGCGGACAGTCGAGTTCACCCCTCCACTTT. It specifies CASSLYRGQSSSPLHF.

The CDR3 coding sequence is TGTGCCAGCAGCTTAGAGGCTAGCGGGGGGGCGTGGTACTTC. This codes for CASSLEASGGAWYF. The J gene is TRBJ2-5, the V gene TRBV7-2; 12 bases are shared with TRBD2. The CDR3 spans 14 residues. CDR1 is SGHTA, CDR2 FQGNSA, per germline. The V segment lost 1 base and the J segment 13 bases; nucleotides outside the gene matches: 7. Complete variable domain (other parts from reference TRBV7-2 and TRBJ2-5): GAGVSQSPSNKVTEKGKDVELRCDPISGHTALYWYRQSLGQGLEFLIYFQGNSAPDKSGLPSDRFSAERTGGSVSTLTIQRTQQEDSAVYLCASSLEASGGAWYFGPGTRLLVL.

In DNA form, the CDR3 reads TGTGCCAGCAGTCTGGACAGGGAGAACACTGAAGCTTTCTTT. It is translated as CASSLDRENTEAFF. The gene calls are TRBV27 and TRBJ1-1, with 8 bases identical to TRBD1. The CDR3 extends over 14 amino acids. V dropped 5 bases and J dropped 1; count of bases not matched to a gene: 3. Per germline, CDR1 MNHEY and CDR2 SMNVEV (reference sequence).

This chain joins TRBV29-1 and TRBJ1-1; possible D gene TRBD1, 6 bases. Germline values: CDR1 SQVTM, CDR2 ANQGSEA. This CDR3 comprises 14 residues. V dropped 4 bases and J dropped 4 bases, with 16 bases sitting between them. The CDR3 sequence is CSVVGGRGSTEAFF. CDR3 DNA: TGCAGCGTTGTTGGGGGCAGAGGAAGCACTGAAGCTTTCTTT.

The CDR3 bases are TGTGCCAGCAGTAATCCGGGACTAGCCACAGATACGCAGTATTTT. Its translation is CASSNPGLATDTQYF. The genes are TRBV2 and TRBJ2-3; 9 nucleotides agree with TRBD2. This CDR3 is built from 15 residues. In germline, CDR1 is SNHLY, CDR2 FYNNEI. With 5 bases clipped from V and 2 bases from J, the junction kept 5 bases outside the gene matches. The whole variable domain, remainder taken from reference TRBV2 and TRBJ2-3, is EPEVTQTPSHQVTQMGQEVILRCVPISNHLYFYWYRQILGQKVEFLVSFYNNEISEKSEIFDDQFSVERPDGSNFTLKIRSTKLEDSAMYFCASSNPGLATDTQYFGPGTRLTVL.

The CDR3 DNA sequence: TGTGCCAGCAGTGAAGGGGGGGAAGGATATGGCTACACCTTC. Translated: CASSEGGEGYGYTF. The chain joins TRBV2 to TRBJ1-2; tentatively, D is TRBD1 (5 bases). Looked up from germline, CDR1 is SNHLY and CDR2 is FYNNEI. The CDR3 consists of 14 residues. V lost 1 base and J 5 bases, leaving 11 bases between the germline ends.

This chain uses TRBV7-2 with TRBJ2-5; TRBD1 is a possible D gene (5 bases). V was clipped by 0 bases and J by 2 bases, with 10 bases between them. Germline CDR1 and CDR2: SGHTA and FQGNSA. The CDR3 is made up of 15 amino acids. The CDR3 region is CASSLARQTQETQYF. For the CDR3, the DNA is TGTGCCAGCAGCTTAGCTCGACAGACTCAAGAGACCCAGTACTTC.

This clone is a singleton in its sample. The V and J genes are TRBV7-8 and TRBJ1-5; 7 bases are shared with TRBD1. This CDR3 has 16 amino acids. Germline values: CDR1 SGHVS, CDR2 FQNEAQ. V lost 5 bases to trimming and J lost 0 bases; unmatched junction nucleotides: 7. The CDR3 is CASSLGTAYSNQPQHF. The CDR3 DNA reads as TGTGCCAGCAGCCTTGGGACAGCCTATAGCAATCAGCCCCAGCATTTT.

The J gene is TRBJ1-2, the V gene TRBV18; D not certain. CDR3 length: 15 residues. Germline V lookup: CDR1 KGHSH, CDR2 LQKENI. Trimming removed 5 bases from V and 12 bases from J, with 25 bases in between. Here the CDR3 reads CASSEVLSLVWAHTF. Written as DNA, the CDR3 is TGTGCCAGCTCAGAAGTACTCAGTCTTGTGTGGGCCCACACCTTC.

The V call is TRBV7-8, the J call TRBJ2-4, with a tentative D call TRBD2 (5 bases). The CDR3 extends over 15 amino acids. V dropped 1 base and J dropped 2 bases, with 9 bases sitting between them. Germline V lookup: CDR1 SGHVS, CDR2 FQNEAQ. This CDR3 reads CASSLEAGTKNIQYF. In nucleotides, the CDR3 is TGTGCCAGCAGCTTAGAGGCCGGGACCAAAAACATTCAGTACTTC.

In its sample, this clone was seen once. The CDR3 protein is CASSVEQGSYGYTF. The CDR3 DNA reads TGTGCCAGCAGCGTAGAACAGGGGAGCTATGGCTACACCTTC. The V gene is TRBV9, the J gene TRBJ1-2; the match to TRBD1 covers 7 bases. Germline V gene sequence: CDR1 SGDLS, CDR2 YYNGEE. V was clipped by 0 bases and J by 4 bases; unmatched bases: 3. This CDR3 has 14 amino acids.

This clone was recorded a few times. The CDR3 protein is CASSLFTGTNEKLFF. CDR3 nucleotides: TGTGCCAGCAGCTTGTTTACAGGGACTAATGAAAAACTGTTTTTT. The chain combines TRBV7-9 with TRBJ1-4; a weak D match, TRBD1 (6 bases). From germline, CDR1 is SEHNR and CDR2 FQNEAQ (reference sequence). CDR3 size: 15 residues. Trimming removed 3 bases from V and 2 bases from J, with 10 bases in between.